The clone carrying this T cell receptor beta chain was seen once. Its cognate antigen is unknown. With 60 Vbeta and 13 Jbeta primers, the PCR was carried out. TCRdb's table, derived via immunoSEQ multiplex PCR, lists solely in-frame clones and lacks some. The sample records more than 20,000 clones, 75% to 85% being singletons. Between the trimmed V and J ends, which lost 0 bases and 2 bases, there was a span of 15 bases. The V gene's germline CDR1 is SNHLY and CDR2 FYNNEI. The CDR3 contains 17 residues. The sample comes from a study of cytomegalovirus exposure and HLA in healthy donors. Study-wide results and limits: Researchers counted 180 or so TCR beta chains as cytomegalovirus-associated. Data from an earlier analysis indicated that most TCR beta V segments were productive either about 90% or about 30% of the time.

The sequence was obtained from a male donor in good health and CMV-seronegative. Material: PBMCs. This chain uses TRBV2 with TRBJ2-3, with D possibly TRBD2 on 6 matching bases. The CDR3 sequence: CASSEAWGETLTDTQYF. CDR3 DNA: TGTGCCAGCAGTGAAGCGTGGGGGGAGACTCTCACAGATACGCAGTATTTT.